What follows are 7 T cell receptor beta chains derived from one specimen sequenced in a study of T-cell memory formation after mild COVID-19. TCRdb used MiXCR to reprocess the 5' RACE reads, holding one entry per CDR3 protein. The sample consists of about 90,000 distinct CDR3 sequences, roughly 16% of them appearing once. What was sequenced was PBMCs or a T cell subset sorted from them (not recorded which). These receptor sequences come from a man younger than 30 who had mild COVID-19 (a few samples of this study predate the infection). Cell type and time point are not known.

This clonotype showed up just a few times. The chain joins TRBV3-1 to TRBJ2-5; 13 nucleotides line up with TRBD2. This CDR3 has 16 residues. The V gene's germline CDR1 is LGHDT and CDR2 YNNKEL (reference sequence). V shed 3 bases and J 5 bases; nucleotides not matched to a gene: 6. The CDR3 nucleotides read TGTGCCAGCAGCCAGTGGACTAGCGGGGGAGATGAGACCCAGTACTTC. Translating it yields CASSQWTSGGDETQYF.

The chain recombines TRBV6-2 or TRBV6-3 with TRBJ1-5; no firm D call. V lost 0 bases, J lost 7 bases, and 10 bases lay in between. CDR1 is MNHEY, CDR2 SVGEGT, per germline. This CDR3 is built from 14 residues. The CDR3 loop is CASSYSIEWQPQHF. The CDR3 DNA is TGTGCCAGCAGTTACTCGATAGAGTGGCAGCCCCAGCATTTT.

This clonotype was detected only a few times. The chain has TRBV27 and TRBJ2-7; D is perhaps TRBD2 (6 bases). The V end lost 4 bases, the J end lost 5 bases, and 21 bases lay between the germline ends. The germline V gene has CDR1 MNHEY and CDR2 SMNVEV (reference sequence). The CDR3 has 16 residues. CDR3 loop: CASSWPEGIGRDEQYV. The CDR3 region has the DNA TGTGCCAGCAGTTGGCCGGAGGGAATAGGTCGGGACGAGCAGTACGTC.

This clonotype was seen a handful of times. The chain combines TRBV5-5 with TRBJ1-4; D ambiguous. Germline V gene lookup returns CDR1 SGHKS and CDR2 YYEKEE (reference sequence). CDR3 length: 16 residues. The germline V and J ends were trimmed by 0 bases and 8 bases, with 17 bases remaining between them. CDR3 nucleotides: TGTGCCAGCAGCTTGGAGTTTAAAGGAGTGAGAGAAAAACTGTTTTTT. Its protein product is CASSLEFKGVREKLFF.

This clonotype was detected once. The V call is TRBV5-5, the J call TRBJ2-1; tentatively, D is TRBD1 (6 bases). The germline gives CDR1 SGHKS, CDR2 YYEKEE (reference sequence). Trimming removed 1 base at V and 5 bases at J, with 13 bases between. The CDR3 consists of 15 residues. This CDR3 is CASSLQGLPHNEQFF. The CDR3 DNA reads TGTGCCAGCAGCTTGCAGGGGCTCCCGCACAATGAGCAGTTCTTC.

This clonotype showed up just a few times. The chain combines TRBV5-1 with TRBJ2-7; D may be TRBD2 (6 bases). The CDR3 is 16 residues long. Looked up from germline, CDR1 is SGHRS and CDR2 is YFSETQ. Trimming took 0 bases from V and 0 from J, leaving 13 bases between them. The CDR3, as DNA: TGCGCCAGCAGCTTGGGTTTGGGACTGGGCTCCTACGAGCAGTACTTC. It translates to CASSLGLGLGSYEQYF.

V and J are TRBV29-1 and TRBJ2-7, with no clear D. Germline V gene sequence: CDR1 SQVTM, CDR2 ANQGSEA. V lost 3 bases, J lost 2 bases, and 11 bases lay in between. This CDR3 is 13 amino acids long. The CDR3 sequence: CSVEDQVTYEQYF. In nucleotides, the CDR3 is TGCAGCGTTGAGGACCAGGTGACCTACGAGCAGTACTTC.